These T cell receptor beta chains were read from a single sample in a study of blood T cell repertoires in COVID-19. Sequencing used immunoSEQ multiplex PCR; TCRdb keeps in-frame clones, though not all of them. Altogether 200,000 to 300,000 clones are present, about three quarters being singletons, with the ten largest covering about 3.1%. The sequenced sample consisted of peripheral blood. The receptors shown here come from a woman of 80 years or more with acute or convalescent COVID-19. Each CDR3 is given with its conserved first and last residue. The D gene is left open where the match is weak. Some rows have no size entry. The others give once, few or many, or a class for an expanded clone.

V	size	D	J	DNA	CDR3
TRBV29-1	.	.	TRBJ1-2	TGCAGCGCCAGCCCAGGACAGAACTATGGCTACACCTTC	CSASPGQNYGYTF
TRBV11-2	.	TRBD2	TRBJ2-3	TGTGCCAGCAGCTTAGCGGGGGGAACAGATACGCAGTATTTT	CASSLAGGTDTQYF
TRBV6-5	.	.	TRBJ1-2	TGTGCCAGCAGTTACGACGGGTACTATGGCTACACCTTC	CASSYDGYYGYTF
TRBV19	.	.	TRBJ1-2	TGTGCCAGTAGTCAAACCGGGACACGGGGCTATGGCTACACCTTC	CASSQTGTRGYGYTF
TRBV7-2	.	TRBD1	TRBJ1-3	TGTGCCAGCAGCTTTCACTCACAGGGGGCATCTGGAAACACCATATATTTT	CASSFHSQGASGNTIYF
TRBV7-9	.	TRBD1	TRBJ1-1	TGTGCCAGCAGCTTAGGGGGACAGGGGTCTGAAGCTTTCTTT	CASSLGGQGSEAFF
TRBV6-5	.	.	TRBJ1-3	TGTGCCAGCAGGATGGACAGTAGCTCTGGAAACACCATATATTTT	CASRMDSSSGNTIYF
TRBV9	.	TRBD2	TRBJ2-1	TGTGCCAGCAGCGTAGGCTGGGACGGGAGGGGAAACAATGAGCAGTTCTTC	CASSVGWDGRGNNEQFF
TRBV4-1	few	.	TRBJ1-6	TGCGCCAGCAGCGCACATACAGGAGATAATTCACCCCTCCACTTT	CASSAHTGDNSPLHF
TRBV6-5	.	TRBD2	TRBJ2-5	TGTGCCAGCAGTCAGGGGACTAGCGCAAAAGAGACCCAGTACTTC	CASSQGTSAKETQYF
TRBV7-2	.	.	TRBJ1-2	TGTGCCAGCAGCTTGGGGCCCACAGGGAACTATGGCTACACCTTC	CASSLGPTGNYGYTF
TRBV29-1	once	.	TRBJ1-1	TGCAGCGTTGAATGGGGCCTGAATACTGAAGCTTTCTTT	CSVEWGLNTEAFF
TRBV6-5	.	TRBD1	TRBJ1-3	TGTGCCAGCAGTTCCAGGGGGTTCGCTGGAAACACCATATATTTT	CASSSRGFAGNTIYF
TRBV2	.	TRBD1	TRBJ2-7	TGTGCCAGCAGTCGGGACAGAGGAAGCTCCTACGAGCAGTACTTC	CASSRDRGSSYEQYF
TRBV7-9	.	TRBD2	TRBJ2-7	TGTGCCAGCAGCAACCCCCAGCGGGGACTACTCGTCGAGCAGTACTTC	CASSNPQRGLLVEQYF
TRBV19	.	TRBD1	TRBJ1-1	TGTGCCAGTAGCCTTGACAGGGACACTGAAGCTTTCTTT	CASSLDRDTEAFF
TRBV2	.	.	TRBJ1-3	TGTGCCAGCGCCTCGGGGGAAAGAAACACCATATATTTT	CASASGERNTIYF
TRBV18	.	.	TRBJ1-2	TGTGCCAGCTCACCCCAGGACAGTAACTATGGCTACACCTTC	CASSPQDSNYGYTF
TRBV29-1	.	.	TRBJ1-1	TGCAGCGTCATGGGTTTACAGGGCTCCACTGAAGCTTTCTTT	CSVMGLQGSTEAFF
TRBV27	.	TRBD2	TRBJ2-7	TGTGCCAGCAGCCCCCTTAGCGGGAGATGGTACGAGCAGTACTTC	CASSPLSGRWYEQYF
TRBV6-6	.	.	TRBJ1-1	TGTGCCAGCAGCTTTCCGAGGGATGAAGCTTTCTTT	CASSFPRDEAFF
TRBV4-2	.	.	TRBJ1-5	TGTGCCAGTAAAGCTAGGGGAATAAAACCTCATAGCAATCAGCCCCAGCATTTT	CASKARGIKPHSNQPQHF
TRBV10-3	.	.	TRBJ1-2	TGTGCCACAGGAATGCCGGGGGGCAGCTATGGCTACACCTTC	CATGMPGGSYGYTF
TRBV6-5	.	.	TRBJ1-5	TGTGCCAGCGAAGGGGCCGGGTCAGGCAATCAGCCCCAGCATTTT	CASEGAGSGNQPQHF
TRBV5-1	.	TRBD2	TRBJ2-7	TGCGCCAGCAGCTTGGGGGGGACTAGCGGGTACGAGCAGTACTTC	CASSLGGTSGYEQYF
TRBV6-1	few	.	TRBJ1-1	TGTGCCAGCAGTGAGCTCCTGGGAGTTGAAGCTTTCTTT	CASSELLGVEAFF
TRBV10-1	once	TRBD2	TRBJ2-5	TGCGCCAGCAGTGGAGGGACTAGCGGGAAACAAGAGACCCAGTACTTC	CASSGGTSGKQETQYF
TRBV10-3	.	.	TRBJ1-3	TGTGCCATCAGTGAGCGAGCGGACCGCTCTGGAAACACCATATATTTT	CAISERADRSGNTIYF
TRBV3-1/TRBV3-2	.	TRBD2	TRBJ2-3	TGTGCCAGCAGCCTCGGGGGAGGGCCATCAGATACGCAGTATTTT	CASSLGGGPSDTQYF
TRBV7-9	.	.	TRBJ2-7	TGTGCCAGCATCCCGTATCGGGGGAACTCCTACGAGCAGTACTTC	CASIPYRGNSYEQYF
TRBV7-9	.	TRBD2	TRBJ2-5	TGTGCCAGCAGCTTGGACCGGACTAGCGGGGGGGCTCAAGAGACCCAGTACTTC	CASSLDRTSGGAQETQYF
TRBV2	.	TRBD1	TRBJ1-2	TGTGCCAGCAGCGGGACAGGGGCCATCTATGGCTACACCTTC	CASSGTGAIYGYTF
TRBV7-8	.	.	TRBJ1-1	TGTGCCAGCAGCTTAGACGGGGGGACGAACACTGAAGCTTTCTTT	CASSLDGGTNTEAFF
TRBV5-1	.	.	TRBJ2-1	TGCGCCAGCAGCTTGGGACAGATGTACAATGAGCAGTTCTTC	CASSLGQMYNEQFF
TRBV3-1/TRBV3-2	once	.	TRBJ2-3	TGTGCCAGCAGCCCACCCGGGGATTCCGGGCCAGATACGCAGTATTTT	CASSPPGDSGPDTQYF
TRBV3-1/TRBV3-2	.	TRBD2	TRBJ2-3	TGTGCCAGCAAACTAGCGGCGTTCACAGATACGCAGTATTTT	CASKLAAFTDTQYF
TRBV4-3	.	TRBD2	TRBJ2-3	TGCGCCAGCAGCCAAGATATCGGGGGGGGCGTAAGCACAGATACGCAGTATTTT	CASSQDIGGGVSTDTQYF